These T cell receptor beta chains were read from a single sample in a study of sequential checkpoint blockade in melanoma. Clones were sequenced by immunoSEQ multiplex PCR, and TCRdb holds only the in-frame ones, with some missing. The data show about 18,000 clones, 56% seen once. The sequences come from CD8+ T cells sorted from blood (inferred from file names), collected from a patient given nivolumab and ipilimumab in sequence. The receptors were gathered from a human donor with melanoma. Both conserved end residues are part of each CDR3. A D gene is named only where the DNA matches it firmly. Clone size is not always given. Where it is, it says once, few, many or a class for expanded clones.

.	TRBV27	.	TRBJ2-1	TGTGCCAGCAGTCTCACCGGGGGGCCCGGGGTCAATGAGCAGTTCTTC	CASSLTGGPGVNEQFF
.	TRBV4-1	.	TRBJ2-2	TGCGCCAGCAGCACCCGACACGGTGCGGGGGAGCTGTTTTTT	CASSTRHGAGELFF
.	TRBV6-5	.	TRBJ1-3	TGTGCCAGCAGACGGACAGCTGACTCTGGAAACACCATATATTTT	CASRRTADSGNTIYF
TRBD1	TRBV2	.	TRBJ1-4	TGTGCCAGCAGAGCTAGGACAGGGGCAAATGAAAAACTGTTTTTT	CASRARTGANEKLFF
TRBD2	TRBV19	few	TRBJ2-1	TGTGCCAGTAGGGTAACCGGGACTAGCCACTACAATGAGCAGTTCTTC	CASRVTGTSHYNEQFF
.	TRBV6-5	.	TRBJ1-1	TGTGCCAGCAGTTATTTGGAGGTCACTGAAGCTTTCTTT	CASSYLEVTEAFF
.	TRBV4-1	few	TRBJ1-1	TGCGCCAGCAGCCAAGAAGGAACAGCTTACACTGAAGCTTTCTTT	CASSQEGTAYTEAFF
.	TRBV2	.	TRBJ1-3	TGTGCCACCGGGGTAGGGCAAGCCTCTGGAAACACCATATATTTT	CATGVGQASGNTIYF
.	TRBV2	.	TRBJ1-2	TGTGCCAGCAGTGACGGGACATACTATGGCTACACCTTC	CASSDGTYYGYTF
.	TRBV28	once	TRBJ1-5	TGTGCCAGCAGTTTTTATACGACAGTTGGGGCCGGCAATCAGCCCCAGCATTTT	CASSFYTTVGAGNQPQHF
.	TRBV6-5	.	TRBJ2-5	TGTGCCAGCAGTTACTCGCTAACAGGGTTGGGGGAGACCCAGTACTTC	CASSYSLTGLGETQYF
TRBD2	TRBV2	.	TRBJ2-7	TGTGCCAGCAGTGCTGGGACTAGCGGGGGGGCCTCCTACGAGCAGTACTTC	CASSAGTSGGASYEQYF
TRBD2	TRBV18	.	TRBJ2-1	TGTGCCAGCTCATTCCTCGGGACTAGTTACAATGAGCAGTTCTTC	CASSFLGTSYNEQFF
.	TRBV6-5	.	TRBJ2-7	TGTGCCATCAGTTTCAGGCCATCCTACGAGCAGTACTTC	CAISFRPSYEQYF
.	TRBV18	.	TRBJ1-5	TGTGCCAGCTCACCAGCACTGGGAGGGGATCAGCCCCAGCATTTT	CASSPALGGDQPQHF
TRBD2	TRBV7-9	.	TRBJ2-7	TGTGCCAGCAGCCATGGACTAGCGGGCTACGAGCAGTACTTC	CASSHGLAGYEQYF
.	TRBV5-1	once	TRBJ2-5	TGCGCCAGCAGCTTGGGGATCCTAGCGCCGCAGACCCAGTACTTC	CASSLGILAPQTQYF
TRBD1	TRBV6-5	few	TRBJ1-1	TGTGCCAGCAGCCCACAGGGGACTGAAGCTTTCTTT	CASSPQGTEAFF
.	TRBV28	.	TRBJ1-6	TGTGCCAGCAGAAAGGGGTACTCCTATAATTCACCCCTCCACTTT	CASRKGYSYNSPLHF
.	TRBV11-2	few	TRBJ2-7	TGTGCCAGCTTGGGAGACCCCTCCTACGAGCAGTACTTC	CASLGDPSYEQYF
.	TRBV27	.	TRBJ2-3	TGTGCCAGCAGTTACAGGGTCTCAGATACGCAGTATTTT	CASSYRVSDTQYF
TRBD1	TRBV5-3	few	TRBJ2-3	TGTGCCAGCAGCTTGGCCGGGACAGGGTATGACACGCAGTATTTT	CASSLAGTGYDTQYF
TRBD1	TRBV29-1	.	TRBJ1-2	TGCAGCGTTCTGGACAGGGGGTATGGCTACACCTTC	CSVLDRGYGYTF
TRBD2	TRBV27	.	TRBJ2-3	TGTGCCAGCAGTTTTCAGCGGGGTTACACAGATACGCAGTATTTT	CASSFQRGYTDTQYF
.	TRBV4-1	.	TRBJ2-7	TGCGCCAGCAGCCAGAATCCTCCCTCGGGACAAATAGCCTACGAGCAGTACTTC	CASSQNPPSGQIAYEQYF
TRBD2	TRBV7-6	.	TRBJ2-1	TGTGCCAGCAGCTTAGCGCCCGGACTAGCGGGAGGGCCGGGGAATGAGCAGTTCTTC	CASSLAPGLAGGPGNEQFF
TRBD1	TRBV28	once	TRBJ1-2	TGTGCCAGCAGTACTCAGACAGGGGGACTCTCCTGGAAATATGGCTACACCTTC	CASSTQTGGLSWKYGYTF
.	TRBV15	.	TRBJ1-2	TGTGCCACCAGCAGACGCCGGGACATCCAAATGAATGGCTACACCTTC	CATSRRRDIQMNGYTF
.	TRBV7-9	.	TRBJ2-3	TGTGCCAGTGGGGCCCCCAGCACAGATACGCAGTATTTT	CASGAPSTDTQYF
TRBD1	TRBV4-1	.	TRBJ1-2	TGCGCCAGCACCCAAGGGCGAGGGGGCGCGAGGGGCTACACCTTC	CASTQGRGGARGYTF
.	TRBV2	.	TRBJ2-7	TGTGCCAGCAGTGGCGGGGTCGCCTGGGAGCAGTACTTC	CASSGGVAWEQYF
TRBD2	TRBV27	.	TRBJ2-1	TGTGCCAGCAGTTTGTCGACTAGCGGGAGCGATGAGCAGTTCTTC	CASSLSTSGSDEQFF
.	TRBV7-2	.	TRBJ1-5	TGTGCCAGCAGCTTAGTCTTCAGCAATCAGCCCCAGCATTTT	CASSLVFSNQPQHF
.	TRBV28	.	TRBJ2-1	TGTGCCAGCAGTTTAGAGGGAACATACAATGAGCAGTTCTTC	CASSLEGTYNEQFF
TRBD1	TRBV18	.	TRBJ1-3	TGTGCCAGCCGGACAGGGGCTGGAAACACCATATATTTT	CASRTGAGNTIYF
.	TRBV28	.	TRBJ2-7	TGTGCCAGCAGTTTAGGGGCAGCGATTGCCTACGAGCAGTACTTC	CASSLGAAIAYEQYF
TRBD1	TRBV29-1	once	TRBJ2-7	TGCAGCGTTGAAGATAGGACAGGGGGAACCTACGAGCAGTACTTC	CSVEDRTGGTYEQYF
TRBD2	TRBV4-1	.	TRBJ2-7	TGCGCCAGCAGCCAAGTCGGGCTAGCGGCGTTGGTGGAGCAGTACTTC	CASSQVGLAALVEQYF
.	TRBV27	.	TRBJ2-7	TGTGCCAGCAGTTTATTAGGGGATTCCTACGAGCAGTACTTC	CASSLLGDSYEQYF
TRBD1	TRBV7-9	few	TRBJ2-7	TGTGCCAGCAGCTATCTGGACAGGGGGGACTACGAGCAGTACTTC	CASSYLDRGDYEQYF
.	TRBV6-4	.	TRBJ1-2	TGTGCCGGAAATCCCCAGCGGCATGGCTACACCTTC	CAGNPQRHGYTF
.	TRBV29-1	.	TRBJ2-7	TGCAGCGTTGAAGGAGGACAGATCCCCGATCAGGGGCAGTACTTC	CSVEGGQIPDQGQYF
TRBD1	TRBV5-3	.	TRBJ2-7	TGTGCCAGCAGCCAAGGACAGGCCAACTCCTACGAGCAGTACTTC	CASSQGQANSYEQYF
.	TRBV4-1	.	TRBJ1-6	TGCGCCAGCAGCCAAGCAGTTAATTCACCCCTCCACTTT	CASSQAVNSPLHF
.	TRBV5-4	.	TRBJ1-1	TGTGCCAGCATGGAAGATAAACTAAACACTGAAGCTTTCTTT	CASMEDKLNTEAFF
.	TRBV28	.	TRBJ2-3	TGTGCCAGCAGTTTATATCGGGGGGCGAGGGATACGCAGTATTTT	CASSLYRGARDTQYF
.	TRBV7-6	few	TRBJ2-1	TGTGCCAGCAGCTTAGGGTCACATCCCTCACGCAATGAGCAGTTCTTC	CASSLGSHPSRNEQFF
.	TRBV7-9	.	TRBJ1-1	TGTGCCAGCAGCCCCTGGGACACCTCTGATAATGAAGCTTTCTTT	CASSPWDTSDNEAFF
TRBD1	TRBV2	once	TRBJ2-4	TGTGCCAGCAGTGAGGCTTGGGGACAGCCGATTCAGTACTTC	CASSEAWGQPIQYF
.	TRBV6-6	.	TRBJ1-1	TGTGCCAGCAGTTACGTTACAGGGCGAACTGAAGCTTTCTTT	CASSYVTGRTEAFF
.	TRBV6-1	once	TRBJ2-1	TGTGCCAGCAGTGTGGGCTCCGTTGGCTTCGTCTATGAGCAGTTCTTC	CASSVGSVGFVYEQFF
.	TRBV7-6	few	TRBJ2-7	TGTGCCAGCAGCTCAGGGATGTGGCCCTACGAGCAGTACTTC	CASSSGMWPYEQYF
.	TRBV6-5	few	TRBJ1-2	TGTGCCAGCAGGTTCGGGGGGAAGTACTATGGCTACACCTTC	CASRFGGKYYGYTF
TRBD1	TRBV5-5	.	TRBJ2-7	TGTGCCAGCAGCTCCGGACAGGGACCCTACGAGCAGTACTTC	CASSSGQGPYEQYF
TRBD2	TRBV25-1	.	TRBJ2-1	TGTGCCAGCAGTGAATATCCAAGCGGGACGGATGAGCAGTTCTTC	CASSEYPSGTDEQFF
.	TRBV5-6	.	TRBJ2-1	TGTGCCAGCAGCTCCCCAGGACTAACGTCCTACAATGAGCAGTTCTTC	CASSSPGLTSYNEQFF
TRBD2	TRBV7-2	few	TRBJ2-1	TGTGCCAGCAGCCCCGAGCGGGGGAACAATGAGCAGTTCTTC	CASSPERGNNEQFF
.	TRBV4-1	medium-sized	TRBJ1-4	TGCGCCAGACCGGACCGGGACATAAGAAATGAAAAACTGTTTTTT	CARPDRDIRNEKLFF
.	TRBV6-5	.	TRBJ1-2	TGTGCCAGCAGTCCAGTGGGAGGCGCCTATGGCTACACCTTC	CASSPVGGAYGYTF